A single TCR beta chain is shown here with its context. The CDR3 runs to 14 residues. Germline assignment: CDR1 MNHNS and CDR2 SASEGT. The ends lost 4 bases at V and 3 bases at J; junction bases unmatched: 2. The protocol was immunoSEQ multiplex PCR, while the TCRdb copy is restricted to in-frame clones and leaves out a portion. The sample has 100,000 or so clones, around nine tenths seen once. These data belong to a study of T cell changes during pregnancy in multiple sclerosis. The material was peripheral blood, obtained in the second trimester of pregnancy. The sequence derives from a female donor in good health, enrolled as a control in a pregnancy study. The V call is TRBV6-1, the J call TRBJ2-1; 8 bases align to TRBD2. The CDR3 sequence is CASSGLAGYNEQFF. The CDR3 DNA is TGTGCCAGCAGTGGCCTAGCGGGCTACAATGAGCAGTTCTTC.